The 7 T cell receptor beta chains below were found in one sample sequenced in a study of identical twins. TCRdb used MiXCR to reprocess the 5' RACE reads, holding one entry per CDR3 protein. Of 350,000 to 450,000 distinct CDR3 sequences in the sample, less than 20% were seen once. Sequencing used naive T cells sorted from blood. Receptors originate from a man in his fifties or sixties in good health.

This clonotype showed up just a few times. A read error may account for a junction end that differs from germline. V gene TRBV20-1 combines with J gene TRBJ1-4; D possibly corresponds to TRBD1 (5 bases). The V gene's germline CDR1 is DFQATT and CDR2 SNEGSKA (reference sequence). The CDR3 totals 11 residues. The CDR3 sequence: CSASKWDEKTF. CDR3 sequence (DNA): TGCAGTGCTAGTAAGTGGGACGAAAAAACTTTT.

This clonotype came up many times. This chain joins TRBV28 and TRBJ1-2, with unresolved D. Deletions cut 7 bases from V and 2 bases from J, with 17 bases between. Germline V CDR1 and CDR2: MDHEN, SYDVKM. The CDR3 has 15 amino acids. The CDR3 DNA reads as TGTGCCAGCAAGGTGGTCCCCCAGAACAACTATGGCTACACCTTC. The encoded protein is CASKVVPQNNYGYTF.

This clonotype was counted ten times or more. V usage is TRBV5-1 and J usage is TRBJ2-5; D uncertain. This CDR3 contains 11 residues. V lost 3 bases and J lost 6, with 6 bases in between. The germline gives CDR1 SGHRS, CDR2 YFSETQ. CDR3 sequence (DNA): TGCGCCAGCAGCTCGGACCAGACCCAGTACTTC. Protein product: CASSSDQTQYF.

This clonotype appeared a few times. This chain links TRBV6-2 or TRBV6-3 with TRBJ2-2, with TRBD1 identical over 10 bases. CDR1 is MNHEY, CDR2 SVGEGT, per germline. The CDR3 spans 16 residues. The junction had 3 bases not matched to a gene; V was cut back by 5 bases and J by 0 bases. The CDR3 is CASSPGQGANTGELFF. CDR3 DNA: TGTGCCAGCAGTCCCGGACAGGGGGCGAACACCGGGGAGCTGTTTTTT.

The chain links TRBV9 to TRBJ2-1; tentative D call: TRBD2 (6 bases). The CDR3 is 16 amino acids. Germline CDR1 is SGDLS and CDR2 is YYNGEE. The V end lost 4 bases, the J end lost 5 bases, and 19 bases lay between the germline ends. This chain's CDR3 is CASSPKAGTVHNEQFF. The CDR3 DNA reads as TGTGCCAGCAGCCCAAAGGCGGGGACGGTCCACAATGAGCAGTTCTTC.

This clonotype appeared a few times. The chain joins TRBV11-2 to TRBJ2-6, with TRBD1 as a possible D gene (5 bases). CDR3 size: 19 residues. Per germline, CDR1 SGHAT and CDR2 FQNNGV. Trimming took off 2 bases at V and 0 bases at J, with 17 bases between the two ends. The CDR3 spells CASSLRPTAISSGANVLTF. In nucleotides, the CDR3 is TGTGCCAGCAGCTTACGACCGACAGCTATCAGCTCTGGGGCCAACGTCCTGACTTTC.

The rearrangement links TRBV5-1 to TRBJ2-1, with D perhaps TRBD1 or TRBD2 (5 bases each). The CDR3 is 15 residues long. The V gene lost 2 bases and the J gene lost 4 bases, with 13 bases spanning the gap. Germline V gene sequence: CDR1 SGHRS, CDR2 YFSETQ. Here the CDR3 DNA reads TGCGCCAGCAGCTTTCGAGGGGCAGGGTACAATGAGCAGTTCTTC. Amino acids: CASSFRGAGYNEQFF. Complete variable domain (other parts from reference TRBV5-1 and TRBJ2-1): KAGVTQTPRYLIKTRGQQVTLSCSPISGHRSVSWYQQTPGQGLQFLFEYFSETQRNKGNFPGRFSGRQFSNSRSEMNVSTLELGDSALYLCASSFRGAGYNEQFFGPGTRLTVL.